The rows below give T cell receptor beta chains drawn from one sample of a study of cytomegalovirus exposure and HLA in healthy donors. Clones were sequenced by immunoSEQ multiplex PCR, and TCRdb holds only the in-frame ones, with some missing. The sample lists fewer than 200,000 clones; roughly 87% were seen once. Sample: PBMCs. The receptors here all came from a woman in her 30s in good health and CMV-seronegative. The CDR3 runs from the conserved cysteine through the conserved F or W. The D gene is left open where the match is weak. Part of the rows lack a size; the others show once, few, many or a class for expanded clones.

DNA: TGCAGCGTACACCGGCGGGACAGGGAAGGCACCGGGGAGCTGTTTTTT
CDR3: CSVHRRDREGTGELFF
J: TRBJ2-2
size: .
V: TRBV29-1
D: TRBD1

DNA: TGTGCCACCAGCAGAGATGGGAGGGTGGAGACCCAGTACTTC
CDR3: CATSRDGRVETQYF
J: TRBJ2-5
size: few
V: TRBV15
D: TRBD2

DNA: TGCAGCGTTGAAGATTTTAGGCTAGCGGGAGGACAAACCCAGTACTTC
CDR3: CSVEDFRLAGGQTQYF
J: TRBJ2-5
size: .
V: TRBV29-1
D: TRBD2

DNA: TGTGCCAGCTCACCAACAGGGGGCGCCTCCTACGAGCAGTACTTC
CDR3: CASSPTGGASYEQYF
J: TRBJ2-7
size: .
V: TRBV18
D: TRBD1

DNA: TGTGCCAGCAGGAGAACAGGGGTTAATACGACCTTC
CDR3: CASRRTGVNTTF
J: TRBJ1-2
size: .
V: TRBV2
D: TRBD1

DNA: TGTGAAAGATGGACAGGCCCAGCAGGGGATACGCAGTATTTT
CDR3: CERWTGPAGDTQYF
J: TRBJ2-3
size: .
V: TRBV6-1
D: TRBD1

DNA: TGCGCCAGCACCTTCGAGCAGGACTCCTACGAGCAGTACTTC
CDR3: CASTFEQDSYEQYF
J: TRBJ2-7
size: .
V: TRBV4-1
D: .

DNA: TGTGCCAGCAGCCAAGATAGCAAGCGGCCAACCTACGAGCAGTACTTC
CDR3: CASSQDSKRPTYEQYF
J: TRBJ2-7
size: .
V: TRBV14
D: .

DNA: TGTGCCAGCAAGGAAGATGGAGCGGGAGGAAAAGAGACCCAGTACTTC
CDR3: CASKEDGAGGKETQYF
J: TRBJ2-5
size: .
V: TRBV2
D: TRBD2

DNA: TGTGCCAGCAGCTTAGCTGTTGGTGACAGGGCTGAAGCTTTCTTT
CDR3: CASSLAVGDRAEAFF
J: TRBJ1-1
size: .
V: TRBV7-2
D: TRBD1

DNA: TGTGCCAGCTCACCATGGCTAGATACGCAGTATTTT
CDR3: CASSPWLDTQYF
J: TRBJ2-3
size: .
V: TRBV18
D: .

DNA: TGTGCCAGCAGCGCCGGGAGGGGGACTGAAGCTTTCTTT
CDR3: CASSAGRGTEAFF
J: TRBJ1-1
size: .
V: TRBV9
D: .

DNA: TGCGCCAGCAGTACCGGGACAGGGGTGTATGGCTACACCTTC
CDR3: CASSTGTGVYGYTF
J: TRBJ1-2
size: .
V: TRBV5-1
D: TRBD1

DNA: TGTGCCTGGAGTGTACTGACAGATACGCAGTATTTT
CDR3: CAWSVLTDTQYF
J: TRBJ2-3
size: .
V: TRBV30
D: .

DNA: TGTGCCAGTAGTTTCCCTAATGGCCAGCGGGGGGGCAATGAGCAGTTCTTC
CDR3: CASSFPNGQRGGNEQFF
J: TRBJ2-1
size: once
V: TRBV19
D: TRBD2

DNA: TGTGCCAGCAGCCAGATTAATAGCAATCAGCCCCAGCATTTT
CDR3: CASSQINSNQPQHF
J: TRBJ1-5
size: .
V: TRBV6-6
D: .

DNA: TGTGCCAGTAAGCCCGGGGGGTATGGCTACACCTTC
CDR3: CASKPGGYGYTF
J: TRBJ1-2
size: .
V: TRBV19
D: .

DNA: TGTGCCAGCAGCACCACCCAATACCGGGAGCACTCCTACAATGAGCAGTTCTTC
CDR3: CASSTTQYREHSYNEQFF
J: TRBJ2-1
size: .
V: TRBV28
D: .

DNA: TGCGCCAGCAGCGGGGGCGCCTACGAGCAGTACTTC
CDR3: CASSGGAYEQYF
J: TRBJ2-7
size: .
V: TRBV5-1
D: .

DNA: TGTGCCAGCAGCCCCGGACAGGCCAGAATGAACACTGAAGCTTTCTTT
CDR3: CASSPGQARMNTEAFF
J: TRBJ1-1
size: .
V: TRBV5-4
D: TRBD1

DNA: TGCAGCGTTGATGTGACAGGGAACTATGGCTACACCTTC
CDR3: CSVDVTGNYGYTF
J: TRBJ1-2
size: .
V: TRBV29-1
D: TRBD1

DNA: TGTGCCAGCTCACCCGCCGTCGGACAGGGAATGATCGCCATATATTTT
CDR3: CASSPAVGQGMIAIYF
J: TRBJ1-3
size: .
V: TRBV18
D: TRBD1

DNA: TGTGCCAGCGGATCTAGCGGGAGTGGTACCGGGGAGCTGTTTTTT
CDR3: CASGSSGSGTGELFF
J: TRBJ2-2
size: few
V: TRBV7-2
D: TRBD2

DNA: TGTGCCAGCAGTTACTCGAACGGCGGGAAGCAGTTCTTC
CDR3: CASSYSNGGKQFF
J: TRBJ2-1
size: .
V: TRBV6-6
D: .

DNA: TGTGCCAGCAGCGGTGCTGGGACAGGGAATGAAAAACTGTTTTTT
CDR3: CASSGAGTGNEKLFF
J: TRBJ1-4
size: few
V: TRBV5-4
D: TRBD1

DNA: TGCGCCAGCAGCCCCGGAGCCAGCACAGATACGCAGTATTTT
CDR3: CASSPGASTDTQYF
J: TRBJ2-3
size: .
V: TRBV5-1
D: .

DNA: TGTGCCAGCAGTTTTATGGTCACAGGCGACTATGGCTACACCTTC
CDR3: CASSFMVTGDYGYTF
J: TRBJ1-2
size: .
V: TRBV6-5
D: .

DNA: TGTGCCAGCAGCCCGCCGGTGTCTAATGAGCAGTTCTTC
CDR3: CASSPPVSNEQFF
J: TRBJ2-1
size: .
V: TRBV5-4
D: .

DNA: TGTGCCAGCAGCCCGAGGACAGGCAACACTGAAGCTTTCTTT
CDR3: CASSPRTGNTEAFF
J: TRBJ1-1
size: .
V: TRBV7-8
D: TRBD1

DNA: TGTGCCAGCTCACCCGGGAGGGCCTACGGAGAGACCCAGTACTTC
CDR3: CASSPGRAYGETQYF
J: TRBJ2-5
size: .
V: TRBV18
D: TRBD2

DNA: TGTGCCAGCAGCGCCAGGGGGCCCGGGGAGCTGTTTTTT
CDR3: CASSARGPGELFF
J: TRBJ2-2
size: .
V: TRBV5-4
D: TRBD1

DNA: TGTGCCAGCAGCTTAGGGGACAGCAACTATGGCTACACCTTC
CDR3: CASSLGDSNYGYTF
J: TRBJ1-2
size: .
V: TRBV7-9
D: TRBD1

DNA: TGTGCCAGCAGTTTTGTAGGACTAGCGGGGGGAAACACCGGGGAGCTGTTTTTT
CDR3: CASSFVGLAGGNTGELFF
J: TRBJ2-2
size: once
V: TRBV27
D: TRBD2

DNA: TGCGCCAGCAGCCAGGGACAGGGTGATGGCTACACCTTC
CDR3: CASSQGQGDGYTF
J: TRBJ1-2
size: .
V: TRBV4-3
D: TRBD1

DNA: TGTGCCAGCAGGACTAGTGGCGAGCAGTACTTC
CDR3: CASRTSGEQYF
J: TRBJ2-7
size: .
V: TRBV25-1
D: .

DNA: TGTGCCAGCACCTGGGGGACAAGCACAGATACGCAGTATTTT
CDR3: CASTWGTSTDTQYF
J: TRBJ2-3
size: .
V: TRBV28
D: .

DNA: TGTGCCAGCAGTCCCCTAGGACTAGCAACACACAATGAGCAGTTCTTC
CDR3: CASSPLGLATHNEQFF
J: TRBJ2-1
size: .
V: TRBV27
D: TRBD2

DNA: TGTGCCAGCAGCTTAAGGGGGACTAGCGGGGCGCCGAACACCGGGGAGCTGTTTTTT
CDR3: CASSLRGTSGAPNTGELFF
J: TRBJ2-2
size: .
V: TRBV7-2
D: TRBD2

DNA: TGTGCCAGCAGTTACCACTCACTAGGCTACGAGCAGTACTTC
CDR3: CASSYHSLGYEQYF
J: TRBJ2-7
size: .
V: TRBV27
D: .

DNA: TGTGCCAGCAGCCGGGACAGGGTTGGTGGATCACCCCTCCACTTT
CDR3: CASSRDRVGGSPLHF
J: TRBJ1-6
size: .
V: TRBV6-5
D: TRBD1

DNA: TGTGCCATCAGTGACCTGGGTGGGAGCTACGAGCAGTACTTC
CDR3: CAISDLGGSYEQYF
J: TRBJ2-7
size: .
V: TRBV10-3
D: .

DNA: TGCGCCAGCAGTTCGACAGGATTCTACTATGGCTACACCTTC
CDR3: CASSSTGFYYGYTF
J: TRBJ1-2
size: .
V: TRBV10-1
D: .

DNA: TGTGCCAGCAGTGAAGAAAGACAGGGATTCAGAGGGGCCTCCTACGAGCAGTACTTC
CDR3: CASSEERQGFRGASYEQYF
J: TRBJ2-7
size: .
V: TRBV6-1
D: TRBD1

DNA: TGTGCCAGCAGCTTGGGTCTAGCGGGCCGGAGCACAGATACGCAGTATTTT
CDR3: CASSLGLAGRSTDTQYF
J: TRBJ2-3
size: .
V: TRBV13
D: TRBD2

DNA: TGTGCCAGCAGCTTAGGGGTGGGACGCCTAGCGGGAGGTCGCGAGACCCAGTACTTC
CDR3: CASSLGVGRLAGGRETQYF
J: TRBJ2-5
size: .
V: TRBV7-7
D: TRBD2

DNA: TGTGCCAGCAGACCGGGGACAGGGGCTCGAGATACGCAGTATTTT
CDR3: CASRPGTGARDTQYF
J: TRBJ2-3
size: .
V: TRBV6-5
D: TRBD1

DNA: TGTGCCAGCAGCTTAGAAGGACTAGCAGATACGCAGTATTTT
CDR3: CASSLEGLADTQYF
J: TRBJ2-3
size: few
V: TRBV7-9
D: TRBD2

DNA: TGTGCCAGCAGTTTATTGGGAGGGCACTATGGCTACACCTTC
CDR3: CASSLLGGHYGYTF
J: TRBJ1-2
size: .
V: TRBV28
D: .

DNA: TGTGCCAGCAGCCAAGAGTCAGGCTACGAGCAGTACTTC
CDR3: CASSQESGYEQYF
J: TRBJ2-7
size: .
V: TRBV14
D: .